This is a list of T cell receptor beta chains from one sample in a study of post-analysis software for immune sequencing data. TCRdb used MiXCR to reprocess the PCR reads, holding one entry per CDR3 protein. The sample contains under 200,000 distinct CDR3 sequences, 36% of which appear only once. The sample consisted of blood, taken after autologous hematopoietic stem cell transplantation. The receptors shown here come from a girl between 5 and 17 years old with multiple sclerosis. Each CDR3 is given with its conserved first and last residue. A D gene is named only where the DNA matches it firmly. Size is stated for part of the rows, as once, few or many counts, or as a class when the clone is expanded.

TRBJ2-7,TRBV28,-,13,-,TGTGCCAGCAGTTTCGGGCAGTACTACGAGCAGTACTTC,CASSFGQYYEQYF
TRBJ2-1,TRBV7-2,-,14,TRBD1,TGTGCCAGCAGCGTACAGGGGATTGGCAATGAGCAGTTCTTC,CASSVQGIGNEQFF
TRBJ2-7,TRBV20-1,once,15,TRBD2,TGCAGTGCTAGCCGGACTAGCGGAGCCTACAATGAGCAGTACTTC,CSASRTSGAYNEQYF
TRBJ1-1,TRBV29-1,few,8,-,TGCAGCGTGGGTGAAGCTTTCTTT,CSVGEAFF
TRBJ1-2,TRBV5-1,-,14,-,TGCGCCAGCAGCTTGGGTCCAGGCGGACATGGCTACACCTTC,CASSLGPGGHGYTF
TRBJ1-2,TRBV7-2,-,13,-,TGTGCCAGCAGCTTGGGGGTCGGTAAGGGCTACACCTTC,CASSLGVGKGYTF
TRBJ2-3,TRBV24-1,-,16,TRBD2,TGTGCCACCAGTGATCCGCTGACGGGAGGGCGAGATACGCAGTATTTT,CATSDPLTGGRDTQYF
TRBJ2-1,TRBV7-7,few,13,-,TGTGCTAGCAGCCCCGGGGAGCCTTTGGAGCAGTTCTTC,CASSPGEPLEQFF
TRBJ1-4,TRBV20-1,once,17,-,TGCAGTGCTTCACTGCACACCTGGGACCGAAAGAATGAAAAACTGTTTTTT,CSASLHTWDRKNEKLFF
TRBJ2-3,TRBV20-1,few,13,TRBD1,TGCAGTGCCCGGACAGGGGCTGGTGATACGCAGTATTTT,CSARTGAGDTQYF
TRBJ1-4,TRBV27,-,17,TRBD1,TGTGCCAGCAGTCCACAGGGGGCAATTTCAACTAATGAAAAACTGTTTTTT,CASSPQGAISTNEKLFF
TRBJ1-2,TRBV20-1,-,15,TRBD1,TGCAGTGCTCTCCAACTGGGACAGGGAGGCTACGGCTACACCTTC,CSALQLGQGGYGYTF
TRBJ2-2,TRBV25-1,-,12,-,TGTACCAGCAGTGAAGGGACCGGGGAGCTGTTTTTT,CTSSEGTGELFF
TRBJ1-1,TRBV6-5,few,16,-,TGTGCCAGCAGGAGTCCGGGGCAGGGGCAGAACACTGAAGCTTTCTTT,CASRSPGQGQNTEAFF
TRBJ2-1,TRBV7-9,-,14,-,TGTGCCAGCACCGCGTCGAGGGCGCGTAATGAGCAGTTCTTC,CASTASRARNEQFF
TRBJ2-7,TRBV7-2,few,13,TRBD1,TGTGCCAGCATGGGGACAGGGTCCTACGAGCAGTACTTC,CASMGTGSYEQYF
TRBJ2-7,TRBV5-1,few,15,TRBD1,TGCGCCAGCAGCAGGGACAGGGGCAAGGTCTACGAGCAGTACTTC,CASSRDRGKVYEQYF